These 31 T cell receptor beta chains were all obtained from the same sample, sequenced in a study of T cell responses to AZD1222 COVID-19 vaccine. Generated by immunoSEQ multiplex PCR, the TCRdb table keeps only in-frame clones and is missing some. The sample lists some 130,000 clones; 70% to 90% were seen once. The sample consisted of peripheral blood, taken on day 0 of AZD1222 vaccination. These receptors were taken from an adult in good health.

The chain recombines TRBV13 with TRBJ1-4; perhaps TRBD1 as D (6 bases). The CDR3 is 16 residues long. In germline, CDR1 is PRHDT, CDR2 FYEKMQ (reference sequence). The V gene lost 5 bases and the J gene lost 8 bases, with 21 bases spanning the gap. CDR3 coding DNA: TGTGCCAGCAGCCTGGGTCCCCGGGGGGCGAGCGAAAAACTGTTTTTT. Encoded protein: CASSLGPRGASEKLFF.

The CDR3 sequence: CATSSDRTEGRKDTQYF. The CDR3 DNA reads as TGTGCCACCAGCAGCGATAGGACAGAAGGGAGGAAGGATACGCAGTATTTT. The V gene is TRBV15, the J gene TRBJ2-3; D is possibly TRBD1 or TRBD2 (6 bases each). With 3 bases removed from V and 6 bases from J, the gap between germline ends came to 22 bases. CDR3 length: 17 amino acids. Germline loops: CDR1 LNHNV, CDR2 YYDKDF (reference sequence).

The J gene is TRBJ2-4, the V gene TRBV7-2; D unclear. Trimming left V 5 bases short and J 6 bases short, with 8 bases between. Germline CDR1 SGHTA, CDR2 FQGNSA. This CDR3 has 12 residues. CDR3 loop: CASSAPRNIQYF. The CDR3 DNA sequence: TGTGCCAGCAGCGCCCCCAGAAACATTCAGTACTTC.

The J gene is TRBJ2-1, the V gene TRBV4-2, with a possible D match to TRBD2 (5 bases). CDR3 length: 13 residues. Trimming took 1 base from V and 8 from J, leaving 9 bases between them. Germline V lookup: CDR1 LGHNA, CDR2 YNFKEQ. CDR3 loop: CASSQASLDEQFF. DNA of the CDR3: TGTGCCAGCAGCCAAGCGTCACTAGATGAGCAGTTCTTC.

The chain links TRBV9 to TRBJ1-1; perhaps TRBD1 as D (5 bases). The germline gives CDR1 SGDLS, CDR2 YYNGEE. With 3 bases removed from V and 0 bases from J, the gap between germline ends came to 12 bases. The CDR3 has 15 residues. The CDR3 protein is CASSEGPHMNTEAFF. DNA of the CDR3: TGTGCCAGCAGCGAGGGACCGCACATGAACACTGAAGCTTTCTTT. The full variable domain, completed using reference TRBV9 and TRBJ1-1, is DSGVTQTPKHLITATGQRVTLRCSPRSGDLSVYWYQQSLDQGLQFLIQYYNGEERAKGNILERFSAQQFPDLHSELNLSSLELGDSALYFCASSEGPHMNTEAFFGQGTRLTVV.

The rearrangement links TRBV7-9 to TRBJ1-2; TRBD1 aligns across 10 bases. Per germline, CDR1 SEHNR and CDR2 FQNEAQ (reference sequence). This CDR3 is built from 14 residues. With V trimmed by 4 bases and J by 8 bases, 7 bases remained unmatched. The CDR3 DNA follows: TGTGCCAGCAGCTCCCGGACAGGGGGACGGGGCTACACCTTC. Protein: CASSSRTGGRGYTF.

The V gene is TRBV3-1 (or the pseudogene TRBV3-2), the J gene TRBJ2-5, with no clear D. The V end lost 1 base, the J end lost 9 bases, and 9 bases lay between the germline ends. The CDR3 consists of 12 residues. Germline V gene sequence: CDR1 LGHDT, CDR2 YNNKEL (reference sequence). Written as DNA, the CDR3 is TGTGCCAGCAGCCAAGGCTCGCTCGCCCAGTACTTC. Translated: CASSQGSLAQYF.

CDR3 amino acids: CAGGGLRTDTQYF. DNA for the CDR3: TGTGCCGGTGGGGGACTACGCACAGATACGCAGTATTTT. The chain combines TRBV11-2 with TRBJ2-3; 7 bases are a match to TRBD2. Germline CDR1 is SGHAT and CDR2 is FQNNGV. CDR3 length: 13 amino acids. With 11 bases clipped from V and 1 base from J, the junction kept 6 bases outside the gene matches.

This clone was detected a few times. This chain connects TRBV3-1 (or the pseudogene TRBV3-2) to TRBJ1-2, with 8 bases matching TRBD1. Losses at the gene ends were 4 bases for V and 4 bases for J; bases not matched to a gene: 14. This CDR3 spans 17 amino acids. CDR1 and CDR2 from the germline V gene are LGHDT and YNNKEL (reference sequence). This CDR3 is CASSPQPRTGFTYGYTF. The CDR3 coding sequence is TGTGCCAGCAGCCCTCAACCTCGGACAGGGTTTACCTATGGCTACACCTTC.

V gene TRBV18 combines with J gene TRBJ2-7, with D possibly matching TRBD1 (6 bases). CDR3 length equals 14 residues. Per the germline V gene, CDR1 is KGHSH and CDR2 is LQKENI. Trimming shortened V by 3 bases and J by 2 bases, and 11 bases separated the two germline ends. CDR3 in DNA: TGTGCCAGCTCACCTCGGGACATCCCCTACGAGCAGTACTTC. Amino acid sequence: CASSPRDIPYEQYF. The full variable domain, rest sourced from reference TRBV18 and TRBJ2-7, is NAGVMQNPRHLVRRRGQEARLRCSPMKGHSHVYWYRQLPEEGLKFMVYLQKENIIDESGMPKERFSAEFPKEGPSILRIQQVVRGDSAAYFCASSPRDIPYEQYFGPGTRLTVT.

CDR3 amino acids: CASSRLAGGGTDTQYF. CDR3 bases: TGTGCCAGCAGCCGTCTAGCGGGAGGAGGCACAGATACGCAGTATTTT. This chain links TRBV3-1 (or the pseudogene TRBV3-2) with TRBJ2-3, with TRBD2 identical over 11 bases. Unmatched junction bases numbered 4, after V lost 4 bases and J lost 1 base. Germline V CDR1 and CDR2: LGHDT, YNNKEL (reference sequence). The CDR3 runs 16 residues.

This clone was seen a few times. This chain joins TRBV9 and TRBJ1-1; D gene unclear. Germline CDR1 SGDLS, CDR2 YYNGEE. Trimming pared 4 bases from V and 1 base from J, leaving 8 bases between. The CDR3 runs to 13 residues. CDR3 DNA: TGTGCCAGCAGCTCACACACGAACACTGAAGCTTTCTTT. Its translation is CASSSHTNTEAFF.

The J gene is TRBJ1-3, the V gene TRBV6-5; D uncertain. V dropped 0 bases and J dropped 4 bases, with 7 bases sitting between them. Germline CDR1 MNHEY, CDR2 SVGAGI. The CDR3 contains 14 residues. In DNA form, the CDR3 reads TGTGCCAGCAGTTACTCCAAATTCGGAAACACCATATATTTT. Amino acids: CASSYSKFGNTIYF.

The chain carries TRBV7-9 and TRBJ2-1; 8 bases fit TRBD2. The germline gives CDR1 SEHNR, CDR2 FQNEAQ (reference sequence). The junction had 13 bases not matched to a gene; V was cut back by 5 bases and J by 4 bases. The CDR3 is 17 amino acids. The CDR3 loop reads CASSPPAKTSEYNEQFF. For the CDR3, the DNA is TGTGCCAGCAGCCCACCTGCGAAGACTAGCGAATACAATGAGCAGTTCTTC.

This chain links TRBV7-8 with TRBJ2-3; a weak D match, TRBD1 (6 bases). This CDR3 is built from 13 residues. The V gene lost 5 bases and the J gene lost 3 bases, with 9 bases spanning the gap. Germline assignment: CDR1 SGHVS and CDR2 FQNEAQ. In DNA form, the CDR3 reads TGTGCCAGCAGCCCAGGGACAACAGATACGCAGTATTTT. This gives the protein CASSPGTTDTQYF.

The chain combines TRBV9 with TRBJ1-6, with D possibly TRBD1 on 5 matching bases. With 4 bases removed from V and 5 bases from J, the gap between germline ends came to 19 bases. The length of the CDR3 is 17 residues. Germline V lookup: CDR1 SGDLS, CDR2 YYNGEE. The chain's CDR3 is CASSRTVSGEHNSPLHF. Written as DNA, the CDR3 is TGTGCCAGCAGCCGCACCGTTTCGGGGGAACATAATTCACCCCTCCACTTT.

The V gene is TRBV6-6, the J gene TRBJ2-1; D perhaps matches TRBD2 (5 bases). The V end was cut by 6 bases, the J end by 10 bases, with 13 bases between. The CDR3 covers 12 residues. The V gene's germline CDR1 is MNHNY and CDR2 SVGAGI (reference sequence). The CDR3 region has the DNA TGTGCCAGCAGCCCGACTAATCGCGAGCAGTTCTTC. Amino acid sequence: CASSPTNREQFF.

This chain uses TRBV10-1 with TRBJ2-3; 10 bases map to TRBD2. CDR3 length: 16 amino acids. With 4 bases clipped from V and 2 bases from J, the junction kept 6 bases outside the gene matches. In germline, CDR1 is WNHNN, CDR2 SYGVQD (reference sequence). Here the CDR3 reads CASSGVAGGLTDTQYF. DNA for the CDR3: TGCGCCAGCAGTGGAGTAGCGGGGGGCCTCACAGATACGCAGTATTTT.

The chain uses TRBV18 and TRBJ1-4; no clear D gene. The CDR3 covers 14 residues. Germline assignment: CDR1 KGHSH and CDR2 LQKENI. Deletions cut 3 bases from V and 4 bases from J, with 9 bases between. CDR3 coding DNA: TGTGCCAGCTCACCGGTACAGCTTAATGAAAAACTGTTTTTT. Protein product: CASSPVQLNEKLFF. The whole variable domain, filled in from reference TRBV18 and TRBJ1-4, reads NAGVMQNPRHLVRRRGQEARLRCSPMKGHSHVYWYRQLPEEGLKFMVYLQKENIIDESGMPKERFSAEFPKEGPSILRIQQVVRGDSAAYFCASSPVQLNEKLFFGSGTQLSVL.

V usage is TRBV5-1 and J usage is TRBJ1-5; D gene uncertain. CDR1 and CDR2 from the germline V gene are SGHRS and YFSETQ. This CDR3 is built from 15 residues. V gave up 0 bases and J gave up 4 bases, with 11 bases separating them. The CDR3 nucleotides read TGCGCCAGCAGCTTGGTCCCAGGAGGAAATCAGCCCCAGCATTTT. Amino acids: CASSLVPGGNQPQHF.

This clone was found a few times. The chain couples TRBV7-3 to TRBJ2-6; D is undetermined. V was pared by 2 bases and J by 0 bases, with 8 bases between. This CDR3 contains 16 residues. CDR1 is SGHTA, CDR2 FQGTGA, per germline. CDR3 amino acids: CASSLGPNSGANVLTF. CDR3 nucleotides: TGTGCCAGCAGCTTAGGACCGAACTCTGGGGCCAACGTCCTGACTTTC. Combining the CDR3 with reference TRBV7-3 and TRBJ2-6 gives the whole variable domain GAGVSQTPSNKVTEKGKYVELRCDPISGHTALYWYRQSLGQGPEFLIYFQGTGAADDSGLPNDRFFAVRPEGSVSTLKIQRTERGDSAVYLCASSLGPNSGANVLTFGAGSRLTVL.

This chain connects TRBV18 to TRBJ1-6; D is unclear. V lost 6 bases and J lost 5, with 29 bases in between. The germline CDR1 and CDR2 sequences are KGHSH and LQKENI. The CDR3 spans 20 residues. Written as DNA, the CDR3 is TGTGCCAGCTCCCACCTCCCAGGAGCGAAATATAAAGGCCATAATTCACCCCTCCACTTT. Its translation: CASSHLPGAKYKGHNSPLHF.

The CDR3 sequence: CASSLRGQYSGNTIYF. The CDR3 DNA reads TGTGCCAGCAGCTTACGGGGACAGTACTCTGGAAACACCATATATTTT. The chain carries TRBV7-2 and TRBJ1-3; 7 bases are a match to TRBD1. The junction had 4 bases not matched to a gene; V was cut back by 2 bases and J by 0 bases. There are 16 residues in the CDR3. The V gene's germline CDR1 is SGHTA and CDR2 FQGNSA.

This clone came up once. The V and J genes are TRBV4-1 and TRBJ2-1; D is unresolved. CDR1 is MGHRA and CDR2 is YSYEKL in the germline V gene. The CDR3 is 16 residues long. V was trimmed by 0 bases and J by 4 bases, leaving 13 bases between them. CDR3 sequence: CASSQEARIGYNEQFF. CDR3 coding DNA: TGCGCCAGCAGCCAAGAAGCCCGGATCGGTTACAATGAGCAGTTCTTC.

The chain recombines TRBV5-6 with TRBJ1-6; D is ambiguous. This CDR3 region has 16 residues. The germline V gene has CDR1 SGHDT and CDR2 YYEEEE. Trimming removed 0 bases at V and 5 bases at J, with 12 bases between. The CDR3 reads CASSLGGIGDNSPLHF. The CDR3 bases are TGTGCCAGCAGCTTGGGAGGGATCGGCGATAATTCACCCCTCCACTTT.

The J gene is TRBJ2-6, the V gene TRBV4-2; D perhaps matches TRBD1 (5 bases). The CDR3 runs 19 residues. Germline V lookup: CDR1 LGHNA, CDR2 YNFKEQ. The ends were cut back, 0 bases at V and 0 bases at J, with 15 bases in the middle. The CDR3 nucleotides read TGTGCCAGCAGCCAAGAGGGGCGTGGACGGCACTCTGGGGCCAACGTCCTGACTTTC. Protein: CASSQEGRGRHSGANVLTF.

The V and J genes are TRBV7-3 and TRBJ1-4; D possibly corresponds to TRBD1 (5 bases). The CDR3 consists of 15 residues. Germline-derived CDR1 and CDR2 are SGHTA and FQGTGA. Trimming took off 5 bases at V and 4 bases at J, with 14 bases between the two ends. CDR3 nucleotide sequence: TGTGCCAGCAGCGACAGCGGGCTCGATAATGAAAAACTGTTTTTT. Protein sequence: CASSDSGLDNEKLFF.

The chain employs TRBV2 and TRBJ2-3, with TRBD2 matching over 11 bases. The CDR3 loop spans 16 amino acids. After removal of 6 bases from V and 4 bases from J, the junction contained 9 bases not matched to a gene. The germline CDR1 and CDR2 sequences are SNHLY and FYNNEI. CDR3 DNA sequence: TGTGCCAGCAGCCACAGACTAGCGGGATGGGCAGATACGCAGTATTTT. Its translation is CASSHRLAGWADTQYF.

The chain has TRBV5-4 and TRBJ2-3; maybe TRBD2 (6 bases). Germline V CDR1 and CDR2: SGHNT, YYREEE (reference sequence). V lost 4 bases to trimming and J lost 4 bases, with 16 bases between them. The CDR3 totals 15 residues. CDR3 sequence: CASSDGTRASDTQYF. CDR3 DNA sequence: TGTGCCAGCAGCGACGGGACTCGGGCCTCAGATACGCAGTATTTT.

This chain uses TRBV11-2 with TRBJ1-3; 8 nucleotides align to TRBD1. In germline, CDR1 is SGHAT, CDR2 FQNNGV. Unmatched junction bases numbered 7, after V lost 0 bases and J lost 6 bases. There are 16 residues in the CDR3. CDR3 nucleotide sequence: TGTGCCAGCAGCTTAGATCAGGGGGCCGGAATAAACACCATATATTTT. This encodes CASSLDQGAGINTIYF. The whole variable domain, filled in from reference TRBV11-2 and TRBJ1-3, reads EAGVAQSPRYKIIEKRQSVAFWCNPISGHATLYWYQQILGQGPKLLIQFQNNGVVDDSQLPKDRFSAERLKGVDSTLKIQPAKLEDSAVYLCASSLDQGAGINTIYFGEGSWLTVV.

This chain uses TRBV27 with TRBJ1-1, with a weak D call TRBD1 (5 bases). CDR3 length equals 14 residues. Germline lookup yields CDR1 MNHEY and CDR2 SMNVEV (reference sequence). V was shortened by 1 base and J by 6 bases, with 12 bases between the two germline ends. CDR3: CASSLWGKPAEAFF. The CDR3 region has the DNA TGTGCCAGCAGTTTATGGGGCAAACCGGCTGAAGCTTTCTTT.